This T cell receptor beta chain came from a study of T cell changes during pregnancy in multiple sclerosis. Between the trimmed V and J ends, which lost 7 bases and 1 base, there was a span of 16 bases. The CDR3 sequence is 15 residues long. CDR1 ENHRY and CDR2 SYGVKD come from the germline V gene. Clones were sequenced by immunoSEQ multiplex PCR, and TCRdb holds only the in-frame ones, with some missing. The table records approximately 93,000 clones, around 93% of them present only once. The sequences come from peripheral blood, collected before pregnancy. The receptor's source is a female donor with multiple sclerosis, enrolled in a pregnancy study. The chain is built from TRBV10-3 and TRBJ1-1; D is possibly TRBD1 (6 bases). The CDR3 DNA follows: TGTGCCATCATCGACCCTTGGGGGCGGAACACTGAAGCTTTCTTT. Its protein is CAIIDPWGRNTEAFF.